Below, 21 T cell receptor beta chains from the same sample are listed, as sequenced in a study of OX40 agonist ivuxolimab in advanced cancers. Method: immunoSEQ multiplex PCR; TCRdb's copy keeps in-frame clones and lacks some. The data hold approximately 89,000 clones, with roughly 88% observed a single time. This specimen was CD4+ or CD8+ T cells sorted from blood, taken in a trial of the OX40 agonist ivuxolimab. These receptors originate from an adult with an advanced solid tumor such as melanoma, head and neck, liver or kidney cancer.

This chain joins TRBV2 and TRBJ2-1, with 12 bases lining up with TRBD2. V lost 4 bases, J lost 9 bases, and 4 bases stayed unmatched. This CDR3 is 14 amino acids long. In germline, CDR1 is SNHLY, CDR2 FYNNEI. In nucleotides, the CDR3 is TGTGCCAGCAGTGTCCTAGCGGGGGGGGCTGAGCAGTTCTTC. Protein sequence: CASSVLAGGAEQFF.

The genes are TRBV7-3 and TRBJ2-4; 8 positions agree with TRBD2. This CDR3 contains 13 residues. CDR1 is SGHTA and CDR2 is FQGTGA in the germline V gene. V was pared by 1 base and J by 14 bases, with 7 bases of the junction left unmatched. The CDR3 is CASSLKAGALEYF. CDR3 nucleotides: TGTGCCAGCAGCTTAAAAGCGGGGGCCTTGGAGTACTTC.

This chain uses TRBV12-5 with TRBJ2-2, with a possible D match to TRBD1 (6 bases). The CDR3 runs to 13 residues. V shed 2 bases and J shed 9 bases, with 10 bases lying between them. Germline CDR1 and CDR2: LGHNT and FRNRAP. The CDR3 region is CASGLQGIRELFF. In DNA form, the CDR3 reads TGTGCTAGTGGTTTGCAGGGGATCCGGGAGCTGTTTTTT.

This clone came up once. The chain carries TRBV4-1 and TRBJ2-7; TRBD2 is a possible D gene (6 bases). CDR1 and CDR2 from the germline V gene are MGHRA and YSYEKL. V lost 0 bases to trimming and J lost 9 bases, with 21 bases between them. There are 16 residues in the CDR3. In DNA form, the CDR3 reads TGCGCCAGCAGCCAAGATCTTAATCAGCGCCCAGCGGGGCAGTACTTC. Residues: CASSQDLNQRPAGQYF.

This chain's CDR3 is CASSLDGEVDYEQYF. In nucleotides, the CDR3 is TGTGCCAGCAGCTTAGATGGGGAGGTCGACTACGAGCAGTACTTC. This chain links TRBV11-2 with TRBJ2-7, with D tentatively TRBD2 (6 bases). The germline V gene has CDR1 SGHAT and CDR2 FQNNGV. The V end lost 0 bases, the J end lost 3 bases, and 12 bases lay between the germline ends. This CDR3 region has 15 residues.

J is TRBJ2-1 and V is TRBV6-6; D ambiguous. CDR1 and CDR2 (germline): MNHNY, SVGAGI (reference sequence). Trimming shortened V by 6 bases and J by 8 bases, and 11 bases separated the two germline ends. CDR3 length: 12 amino acids. The CDR3 sequence is CASSPSLDEQFF. The CDR3 DNA reads as TGTGCCAGCAGCCCTTCGCTGGATGAGCAGTTCTTC.

The chain has TRBV6-1 and TRBJ2-3; D ambiguous. The germline CDR1 and CDR2 sequences are MNHNS and SASEGT. CDR3 size: 13 residues. Trimming removed 6 bases from V and 6 bases from J, with 13 bases in between. The CDR3 here is CASRQALMDTQYF. As DNA, the CDR3 is TGTGCCAGCAGACAAGCCTTGATGGATACGCAGTATTTT.

The rearrangement joins TRBV5-1 to TRBJ2-5; 11 nucleotides line up with TRBD2. Germline CDR1 and CDR2: SGHRS and YFSETQ. V trimming: 4 bases; J trimming: 4 bases; junction bases outside the gene matches: 15. The CDR3 consists of 18 residues. The CDR3 region is CASSPRLAGPGSRETQYF. Written as DNA, the CDR3 is TGCGCCAGCAGCCCTAGACTAGCGGGGCCGGGCTCTCGAGAGACCCAGTACTTC.

The chain carries TRBV6-6 and TRBJ1-5; TRBD1 might be the D (6 bases). This CDR3 is 14 amino acids long. CDR1 is MNHNY, CDR2 SVGAGI, per germline (reference sequence). Deletions cut 6 bases from V and 3 bases from J, with 12 bases between. CDR3 region: CASRQGLANQPQHF. CDR3 DNA sequence: TGTGCCAGCAGGCAGGGGTTGGCCAATCAGCCCCAGCATTTT.

The CDR3 loop is CASSLGEGNYGYTF. The CDR3 DNA reads as TGTGCCAGCAGCTTAGGGGAGGGCAACTATGGCTACACCTTC. This chain joins TRBV7-2 and TRBJ1-2; D ambiguous. Germline lookup yields CDR1 SGHTA and CDR2 FQGNSA. The CDR3 totals 14 residues. V lost 1 base to trimming and J lost 2 bases, with 8 bases between them.

The genes are TRBV7-3 and TRBJ2-1, with a weak D call TRBD2 (7 bases). This CDR3 region has 15 residues. V lost 5 bases to trimming and J lost 5 bases, with 16 bases between them. From germline, CDR1 is SGHTA and CDR2 FQGTGA. CDR3 protein: CASSINRGAHNEQFF. The DNA for the CDR3 is TGTGCCAGCAGCATTAATCGGGGGGCGCACAATGAGCAGTTCTTC.

V usage is TRBV2 and J usage is TRBJ1-3; D is uncertain. V was trimmed by 5 bases and J by 0 bases, leaving 11 bases between them. Germline loops: CDR1 SNHLY, CDR2 FYNNEI. This CDR3 comprises 15 residues. DNA for the CDR3: TGTGCCAGCAGTTCCCAGACCGGCTCTGGAAACACCATATATTTT. Translated, it gives CASSSQTGSGNTIYF.

V gene TRBV5-4 combines with J gene TRBJ2-7, with 7 bases aligning to TRBD1. This CDR3 comprises 15 residues. V trimming: 3 bases; J trimming: 6 bases; junction bases outside the gene matches: 12. Germline loops: CDR1 SGHNT, CDR2 YYREEE (reference sequence). The CDR3 coding sequence is TGTGCCAGCAGCTCCAAAGCGACAGGGCGGTCCGAGCAGTACTTC. Its protein is CASSSKATGRSEQYF.

The gene calls are TRBV4-3 and TRBJ2-1; D not certain. The V end lost 3 bases, the J end lost 9 bases, and 18 bases lay between the germline ends. This CDR3 comprises 15 residues. CDR1 and CDR2 (germline): LGHNA, YSLEER. DNA of the CDR3: TGCGCCAGCAGCCAGGATCTCGTAGTGGGATCTGAGCAGTTCTTC. It specifies CASSQDLVVGSEQFF.

The rearrangement joins TRBV2 to TRBJ1-2; no clear D. The CDR3 loop spans 11 amino acids. Germline values: CDR1 SNHLY, CDR2 FYNNEI. V lost 4 bases to trimming and J lost 6 bases, with 6 bases between them. The CDR3 DNA follows: TGTGCCAGCAGTGTCCGGGATGGCTACACCTTC. This translates into CASSVRDGYTF.

This chain connects TRBV7-2 to TRBJ2-3, with 11 positions matching TRBD2. The J segment lost 6 bases and the V segment lost 7 bases, leaving 12 bases of the junction unmatched. Germline V CDR1 and CDR2: SGHTA, FQGNSA. The CDR3 sequence is 16 residues long. CDR3 DNA: TGTGCCAGCACTCGGACACTAGCGGGGGCCGGGGATACGCAGTATTTT. Translation: CASTRTLAGAGDTQYF.

This clone was recorded once. Other DNA sequences in the sample encode the same CDR3. The V and J genes are TRBV5-1 and TRBJ2-5; D not certain. CDR3 length: 11 amino acids. Germline CDR1 reads SGHRS; CDR2 reads YFSETQ. V lost 2 bases and J lost 4, with 3 bases in between. In DNA form, the CDR3 reads TGCGCCAGCAGCTTTGGAGAGACCCAGTACTTC. Its translation is CASSFGETQYF.

The chain has TRBV2 and TRBJ2-3; D gene ambiguous. Germline values: CDR1 SNHLY, CDR2 FYNNEI. The CDR3 is made up of 14 amino acids. V lost 6 bases and J lost 5, with 15 bases in between. CDR3 region: CASSRVPARDTQYF. The DNA for the CDR3 is TGTGCCAGCAGCCGGGTTCCTGCCAGAGATACGCAGTATTTT. Based on the CDR3 plus reference TRBV2 and TRBJ2-3, the full variable domain is EPEVTQTPSHQVTQMGQEVILRCVPISNHLYFYWYRQILGQKVEFLVSFYNNEISEKSEIFDDQFSVERPDGSNFTLKIRSTKLEDSAMYFCASSRVPARDTQYFGPGTRLTVL.

The count of this clone is one. J is TRBJ2-5 and V is TRBV5-1, with 10 bases fitting TRBD2. V was pared by 0 bases and J by 5 bases, with 16 bases of the junction left unmatched. Germline V CDR1 and CDR2: SGHRS, YFSETQ. The CDR3 spans 19 residues. The CDR3 nucleotides are TGCGCCAGCAGCTTGGCCCTCGCTAGCGGGGGCGCGGCCGCCGAGACCCAGTACTTC. This gives the protein CASSLALASGGAAAETQYF.

The rearrangement links TRBV27 to TRBJ2-5, with D possibly being TRBD1 (5 bases). Germline V lookup: CDR1 MNHEY, CDR2 SMNVEV (reference sequence). This CDR3 has 14 residues. The V and J ends lost 2 bases and 4 bases respectively, with 11 bases between them. Here the CDR3 reads CASSLQGLGETQYF. CDR3 sequence (DNA): TGTGCCAGCAGTTTACAGGGATTGGGAGAGACCCAGTACTTC.

This chain links TRBV7-2 with TRBJ1-6; D is ambiguous. Germline values: CDR1 SGHTA, CDR2 FQGNSA. V lost 1 base to trimming and J lost 15 bases, with 13 bases between them. The CDR3 totals 13 residues. This chain's CDR3 is CASSLGGRLGLHF. The CDR3 DNA follows: TGTGCCAGCAGCTTAGGCGGGAGGTTAGGCCTCCACTTT.